The sequence of this TCR beta chain was determined in a study of technical replicates of blood from a handful of donors. Trimming cost V 4 bases and J 4 bases; bases outside gene matches: 8. Germline lookup yields CDR1 SGHDT and CDR2 YYEEEE. CDR3 length: 15 residues. Libraries were prepared by immunoSEQ multiplex PCR; TCRdb keeps only in-frame clonotypes and omits some of them. Counted here are 55,000 to 75,000 clones, approximately 96% occurring once; the ten biggest clones make up approximately 0.4%. This receptor was taken from a human donor in good health. The J gene is TRBJ2-1, the V gene TRBV5-6; 7 positions agree with TRBD2. Material: T cells isolated from PBMCs. The CDR3 bases are TGTGCCAGCAGCCCGTTGCGGGAGTTTTACAATGAGCAGTTCTTC. Translation: CASSPLREFYNEQFF.